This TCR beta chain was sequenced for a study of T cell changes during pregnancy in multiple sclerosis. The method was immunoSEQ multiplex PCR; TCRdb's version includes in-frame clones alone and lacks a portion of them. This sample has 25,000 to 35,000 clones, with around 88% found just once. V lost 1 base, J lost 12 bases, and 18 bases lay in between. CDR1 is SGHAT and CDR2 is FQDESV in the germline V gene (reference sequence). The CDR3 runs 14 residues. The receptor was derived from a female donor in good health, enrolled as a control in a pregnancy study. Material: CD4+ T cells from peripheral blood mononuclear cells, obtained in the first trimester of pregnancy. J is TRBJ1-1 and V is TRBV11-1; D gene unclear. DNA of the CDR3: TGTGCCAGCAGCTTAGGCGCCAGCGCGTCGAAGTCTTTCTTT. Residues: CASSLGASASKSFF.